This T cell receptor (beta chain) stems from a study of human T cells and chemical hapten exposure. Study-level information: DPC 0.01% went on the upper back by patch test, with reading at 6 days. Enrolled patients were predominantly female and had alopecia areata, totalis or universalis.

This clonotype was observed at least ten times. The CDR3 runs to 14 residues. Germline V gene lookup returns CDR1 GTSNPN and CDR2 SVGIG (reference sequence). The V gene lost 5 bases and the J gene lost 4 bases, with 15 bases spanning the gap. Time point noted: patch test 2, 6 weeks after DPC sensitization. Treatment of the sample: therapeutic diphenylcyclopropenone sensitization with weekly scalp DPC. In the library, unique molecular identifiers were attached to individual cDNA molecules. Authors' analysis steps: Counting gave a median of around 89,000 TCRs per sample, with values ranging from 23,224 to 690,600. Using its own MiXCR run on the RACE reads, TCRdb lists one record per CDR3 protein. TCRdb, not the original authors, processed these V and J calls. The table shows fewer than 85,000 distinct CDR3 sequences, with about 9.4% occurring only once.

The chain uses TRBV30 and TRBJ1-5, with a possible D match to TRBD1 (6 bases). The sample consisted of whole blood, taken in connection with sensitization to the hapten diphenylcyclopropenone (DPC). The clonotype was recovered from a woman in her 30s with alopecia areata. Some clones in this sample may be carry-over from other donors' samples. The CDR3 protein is CAWDELGGNQPQHF. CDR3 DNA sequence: TGTGCCTGGGACGAATTAGGGGGGAATCAGCCCCAGCATTTT. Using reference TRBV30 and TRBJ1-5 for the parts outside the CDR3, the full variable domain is SQTIHQWPATLVQPVGSPLSLECTVEGTSNPNLYWYRQAAGRGLQLLFYSVGIGQISSEVPQNLSASRPQDRQFILSSKKLLLSDSGFYLCAWDELGGNQPQHFGDGTRLSIL.